These 15 T cell receptor beta chains originate from one sample sequenced in a study of Graves' ophthalmopathy and Graves' hyperthyroidism. The TCR beta CDR3 regions underwent amplification from RNA transcripts. The library came from an HTBI-primed first-round RT-PCR and a second-round multiplex PCR. From the multiplex PCR reads, TCRdb called clonotypes with MiXCR, one entry per CDR3 protein. The sample includes 150,000 to 200,000 distinct CDR3 sequences, approximately 40% of them seen just once. Sample: peripheral blood. The receptors stem from a man between 25 and 39 years old with Graves' ophthalmopathy.

This sequence joins TRBV12-3 or TRBV12-4 and TRBJ1-2; a weak D match, TRBD1 (6 bases). This CDR3 is 14 amino acids long. Trimming took 8 bases from V and 2 from J, leaving 15 bases between them. CDR3 nucleotides: TGTGCCAGCGGCCCAGGACAGCAAAACTATGGCTACACCTTC. Its protein product is CASGPGQQNYGYTF.

This clonotype was observed many times. The chain joins TRBV28 to TRBJ1-1; D gene unclear. This CDR3 is built from 13 residues. Germline CDR1 and CDR2: MDHEN and SYDVKM. V was clipped by 2 bases and J by 5 bases, with 9 bases between them. The CDR3 coding sequence is TGTGCCAGCAGTTTAAATTCGAGGACTGAAGCTTTCTTT. Amino acids: CASSLNSRTEAFF.

This clonotype was counted at least ten times. The chain carries TRBV5-1 and TRBJ2-7; 8 nucleotides match TRBD1. This CDR3 has 15 residues. Germline V gene data show CDR1 as SGHRS and CDR2 as YFSETQ. V shed 4 bases, J shed 2 bases, and the junction held 8 bases outside the gene matches. The CDR3 sequence: CASSVTGTGAYEQYF. The CDR3 nucleotides read TGCGCCAGCAGCGTGACCGGGACAGGAGCCTACGAGCAGTACTTC.

Many counts were recorded for this clonotype. The chain links TRBV19 to TRBJ1-2; D perhaps matches TRBD1 (6 bases). The CDR3 is made up of 16 amino acids. V lost 6 bases to trimming and J lost 0 bases, with 17 bases between them. CDR1 is LNHDA, CDR2 SQIVND, per germline (reference sequence). CDR3 sequence reads: CASRPGVDRPNYGYTF. The DNA of the CDR3 is TGTGCCAGTAGGCCTGGGGTAGACAGGCCTAACTATGGCTACACCTTC.

The chain carries TRBV6-1 and TRBJ1-2; tentative D call: TRBD1 (5 bases). Trimming pared 2 bases from V and 0 bases from J, leaving 22 bases between. The CDR3 loop spans 19 amino acids. CDR1 and CDR2 (germline): MNHNS, SASEGT. In DNA form, the CDR3 reads TGTGCCAGCAGTGAACAGTGGGGCGGAAGGGGAACAGCTAACTATGGCTACACCTTC. Translating it yields CASSEQWGGRGTANYGYTF.

This chain connects TRBV13 to TRBJ1-1; D is uncertain. CDR1 is PRHDT, CDR2 FYEKMQ, per germline (reference sequence). Deletions cut 1 base from V and 3 bases from J, with 15 bases between. CDR3 size: 16 residues. The DNA for the CDR3 is TGTGCCAGCAGCTTAGTAGGTCGAGGCCGAGACACTGAAGCTTTCTTT. Residues: CASSLVGRGRDTEAFF.

The table lists this clonotype with many counts. V and J are TRBV6-2 or TRBV6-3 and TRBJ1-1, with 11 bases that match TRBD1. Germline assignment: CDR1 MNHEY and CDR2 SVGEGT. Losses at the gene ends were 7 bases for V and 10 bases for J; bases not matched to a gene: 8. This CDR3 is 13 amino acids long. CDR3 bases: TGTGCCAGCACCGATCCGGGACAGGGGGTAGCTTTCTTT. It specifies CASTDPGQGVAFF.

The chain employs TRBV7-8 and TRBJ1-2; D possibly corresponds to TRBD1 (5 bases). V lost 9 bases and J lost 4, with 21 bases in between. From germline, CDR1 is SGHVS and CDR2 FQNEAQ. The CDR3 sequence is 15 residues long. The DNA for the CDR3 is TGTGCCAGTGGGGCAGCCACGACGTTCATCTATGGCTACACCTTC. It codes for CASGAATTFIYGYTF.

This clonotype showed up many times. The chain joins TRBV20-1 to TRBJ2-7, with D maybe TRBD2 (5 bases). This CDR3 spans 14 amino acids. Germline-derived CDR1 and CDR2 are DFQATT and SNEGSKA (reference sequence). The V end lost 5 bases, the J end lost 0 bases, and 14 bases lay between the germline ends. The CDR3 spells CSALGPDFSYEQYF. Written as DNA, the CDR3 is TGCAGTGCTCTCGGACCGGACTTCTCCTACGAGCAGTACTTC.

This clonotype was seen ten or more times. The chain links TRBV5-1 to TRBJ2-4; 8 bases fit TRBD2. The CDR3 totals 17 residues. J was trimmed by 2 bases and V by 0 bases; bases with no gene match: 7. Germline CDR1 SGHRS, CDR2 YFSETQ. CDR3 sequence (DNA): TGCGCCAGCAGCTTGGAGGGTAGCGGGACCCCCAAAAACATTCAGTACTTC. The encoded protein is CASSLEGSGTPKNIQYF.

In nucleotides, the CDR3 is TGTGCCAGCAGTTTGCTCGGACAGTATAACTATGGCTACACCTTC. Amino acids: CASSLLGQYNYGYTF. The chain joins TRBV28 to TRBJ1-2, with D perhaps TRBD1 (6 bases). Germline CDR1 is MDHEN and CDR2 is SYDVKM. V gave up 3 bases and J gave up 1 base, with 12 bases separating them. The CDR3 consists of 15 residues.

This sequence joins TRBV12-3 or TRBV12-4 and TRBJ1-3; no firm D call. The germline V and J ends were trimmed by 6 bases and 0 bases, with 9 bases remaining between them. This CDR3 has 14 amino acids. CDR3 protein: CASSLRSSGNTIYF. The CDR3 nucleotides read TGTGCCAGCAGCCTCCGGAGCTCTGGAAACACCATATATTTT.

This clonotype showed up many times. This chain joins TRBV10-3 and TRBJ2-5, with 7 bases matching TRBD1. The J segment lost 3 bases and the V segment lost 8 bases, leaving 3 bases of the junction unmatched. The CDR3 sequence is 12 residues long. CDR1 and CDR2 from the germline V gene are ENHRY and SYGVKD. Here the CDR3 reads CAIRQGEETQYF. CDR3 DNA: TGTGCCATCCGACAGGGAGAAGAGACCCAGTACTTC.

This clonotype showed up many times. The V and J genes are TRBV30 and TRBJ2-2, with D possibly being TRBD2 (5 bases). Germline CDR1 reads GTSNPN; CDR2 reads SVGIG (reference sequence). Trimming shortened V by 5 bases and J by 4 bases, and 8 bases separated the two germline ends. This CDR3 contains 12 residues. The CDR3 reads CAWGLFTGELFF. CDR3 in DNA: TGTGCCTGGGGACTTTTCACCGGGGAGCTGTTTTTT.

This clonotype was detected many times. The V call is TRBV12-3 or TRBV12-4, the J call TRBJ1-5; TRBD1 aligns across 10 bases. J was trimmed by 6 bases and V by 5 bases; bases with no gene match: 10. The CDR3 extends over 16 amino acids. DNA for the CDR3: TGTGCCAGCAGTGAGAGACCCGGGACAGGGGTTCAGCCCCAGCATTTT. The encoded protein is CASSERPGTGVQPQHF.